Below are 23 T cell receptor beta chains sequenced from a single sample in a study of T-cell reconstitution after alpha-beta-depleted transplantation in children. Preparation of the TCRbeta library used unique molecular identifiers. TCRdb processed the PCR reads anew with MiXCR; each CDR3 protein has one entry. The table shows some 76,000 distinct CDR3 sequences, with approximately 11% occurring only once. Specimen: PBMCs, collected before TCRalphabeta/CD19-depleted stem cell transplant. The source of these receptors is a boy between 10 and 17 years old with acute myeloid leukemia, due to receive a stem cell transplant.

Of note for this clonotype: A clone one base away is much larger, so this may be a read error. The J gene is TRBJ1-3, the V gene TRBV12-3 or TRBV12-4; maybe TRBD1 (5 bases). The CDR3 contains 15 residues. CDR3 protein: CTSSLTVSSGNTIYF. The CDR3 DNA follows: TGTACCAGCAGTTTGACAGTTTCCTCTGGAAACACCATATATTTT.

This clonotype was seen many times. The chain is built from TRBV5-6 and TRBJ2-7, with D tentatively TRBD1 or TRBD2 (5 bases each). This CDR3 region has 12 residues. Germline assignment: CDR1 SGHDT and CDR2 YYEEEE. Trimming shortened V by 2 bases and J by 6 bases, and 9 bases separated the two germline ends. CDR3 DNA: TGTGCCAGCAGCTTAGGGGACGGCGAGCAGTACGTC. Protein product: CASSLGDGEQYV.

This sequence joins TRBV7-9 and TRBJ2-7; TRBD2 might be the D (6 bases). Trimming removed 5 bases from V and 4 bases from J, with 15 bases in between. The CDR3 spans 14 residues. Germline assignment: CDR1 SEHNR and CDR2 FQNEAQ (reference sequence). CDR3 in DNA: TGTGCCAGCAGCCTGCCTAGCGCGGATTACGAGCAGTACTTC. This codes for CASSLPSADYEQYF.

This clonotype was seen at least ten times. This sequence joins TRBV29-1 and TRBJ2-1; 7 nucleotides agree with TRBD1. The ends lost 4 bases at V and 4 bases at J; junction bases unmatched: 13. Germline V lookup: CDR1 SQVTM, CDR2 ANQGSEA. The CDR3 consists of 16 residues. The CDR3 sequence is CSVGGTANLKYNEQFF. CDR3 DNA: TGCAGCGTTGGGGGGACAGCCAACCTGAAATACAATGAGCAGTTCTTC.

This clonotype showed up many times. The chain links TRBV3-1 to TRBJ2-2, with no clear D. The CDR3 contains 14 residues. Trimming cost V 6 bases and J 7 bases, with 15 bases left between them. The germline CDR1 and CDR2 sequences are LGHDT and YNNKEL (reference sequence). The CDR3 DNA reads TGTGCCAGCAGTCCCCAATCATCGGGCGGGGAGCTGTTTTTT. It specifies CASSPQSSGGELFF.

The V gene is TRBV20-1, the J gene TRBJ2-7, with D perhaps given as TRBD1 or TRBD2 (5 bases each). The V gene lost 2 bases and the J gene lost 5 bases, with 7 bases spanning the gap. CDR3 size: 11 residues. Germline values: CDR1 DFQATT, CDR2 SNEGSKA (reference sequence). CDR3 sequence: CSARRGDEQYF. CDR3 nucleotide sequence: TGCAGTGCTAGACGAGGGGACGAGCAGTACTTC.

This clonotype was counted ten times or more. The chain carries TRBV4-3 and TRBJ2-6, with a possible D match to TRBD2 (6 bases). The V and J ends lost 2 bases and 0 bases respectively, with 14 bases between them. Per germline, CDR1 LGHNA and CDR2 YSLEER. The CDR3 is 18 residues long. CDR3 nucleotides: TGCGCCAGCAGCCAAATGAGCGGGTCCTACTCTGGGGCCAACGTCCTGACTTTC. Amino acid sequence: CASSQMSGSYSGANVLTF.

This clonotype showed up many times. V is TRBV6-5 and J is TRBJ2-1; either TRBD1 or TRBD2 may supply D (5 bases each). CDR1 is MNHEY and CDR2 is SVGAGI in the germline V gene. There are 16 residues in the CDR3. V dropped 7 bases and J dropped 0 bases, with 16 bases sitting between them. The CDR3 is CASTRDVLSSYNEQFF. The CDR3 DNA follows: TGTGCCAGCACCAGGGACGTTTTGAGCTCCTACAATGAGCAGTTCTTC.

This clonotype came up many times. The chain joins TRBV15 to TRBJ2-7; 8 bases agree with TRBD1. CDR3 size: 16 residues. V dropped 5 bases and J dropped 4; count of bases not matched to a gene: 13. Looked up from germline, CDR1 is LNHNV and CDR2 is YYDKDF (reference sequence). The CDR3 loop reads CATSLGGQAPGYEQYF. The DNA of the CDR3 is TGTGCCACCAGCCTGGGGGGACAGGCCCCTGGGTACGAGCAGTACTTC.

Many counts were recorded for this clonotype. The chain links TRBV12-3 or TRBV12-4 to TRBJ1-4, with D hard to call. This CDR3 is 15 amino acids long. V lost 3 bases and J lost 3, with 11 bases in between. The CDR3 DNA reads as TGTGCCAGCAGTTTCGTGGGAGGCCCTAATGAAAAACTGTTTTTT. Translated, it gives CASSFVGGPNEKLFF.

The chain couples TRBV29-1 to TRBJ1-3; D remains unclear. The germline gives CDR1 SQVTM, CDR2 ANQGSEA. The V end was cut by 4 bases, the J end by 4 bases, with 8 bases between. This CDR3 is built from 12 residues. Written as DNA, the CDR3 is TGCAGCGTTGGCGGCAGGGGAAACACCATATATTTT. This translates into CSVGGRGNTIYF.

This clonotype showed up many times. The V and J genes are TRBV3-1 and TRBJ2-5; 11 bases agree with TRBD2. The CDR3 extends over 16 amino acids. CDR1 and CDR2 from the germline V gene are LGHDT and YNNKEL (reference sequence). V trimming: 0 bases; J trimming: 7 bases; junction bases outside the gene matches: 7. CDR3 loop: CASSQEALAGGPTQYF. In DNA, the CDR3 is TGTGCCAGCAGCCAAGAAGCCCTAGCGGGGGGACCGACCCAGTACTTC.

This clonotype was detected many times. The gene calls are TRBV5-5 and TRBJ2-1, with 13 nucleotides matching TRBD2. This CDR3 region has 16 residues. V dropped 2 bases and J dropped 7; count of bases not matched to a gene: 6. Germline lookup yields CDR1 SGHKS and CDR2 YYEKEE (reference sequence). The CDR3 reads CASSFETSGRGNEQFF. The CDR3 DNA reads as TGTGCCAGCAGCTTCGAAACTAGCGGGAGGGGTAATGAGCAGTTCTTC.

This clonotype was seen ten or more times. V and J are TRBV5-6 and TRBJ2-7; 9 bases fit TRBD2. This CDR3 spans 14 amino acids. J gave up 3 bases and V 4 bases, and 5 bases lay outside the gene matches. Germline V lookup: CDR1 SGHDT, CDR2 YYEEEE. The CDR3 DNA sequence: TGTGCCAGCAGCGTTGGACTAGCGAGCTACGAGCAGTACTTC. It encodes CASSVGLASYEQYF. Full variable domain (missing parts from reference TRBV5-6 and TRBJ2-7): DAGVTQSPTHLIKTRGQQVTLRCSPKSGHDTVSWYQQALGQGPQFIFQYYEEEERQRGNFPDRFSGHQFPNYSSELNVNALLLGDSALYLCASSVGLASYEQYFGPGTRLTVT.

This clonotype was detected ten times or more. The chain is built from TRBV6-2 or TRBV6-3 and TRBJ1-2; D is perhaps TRBD1 (6 bases). V dropped 2 bases and J dropped 8 bases, with 15 bases sitting between them. Germline V gene data show CDR1 as MNHEY and CDR2 as SVGEGT. The CDR3 covers 14 residues. CDR3: CASSYDPGAVGYTF. The CDR3 DNA reads TGTGCCAGCAGTTACGATCCGGGGGCTGTGGGCTACACCTTC.

At least ten counts were recorded for this clonotype. V is TRBV25-1 and J is TRBJ2-1, with 12 bases lining up with TRBD1. This CDR3 is 17 amino acids long. Trimming at V came to 1 base and at J to 8 bases, leaving 9 bases not matched to a gene. Germline values: CDR1 MGHDK, CDR2 SYGVNS. The CDR3 spells CASSELDWDRGRDEQFF. Here the CDR3 DNA reads TGTGCCAGCAGTGAATTAGATTGGGACAGGGGGCGCGATGAGCAGTTCTTC.

This clonotype was recorded at least ten times. The chain links TRBV19 to TRBJ2-7; no clear D. Trimming removed 4 bases at V and 2 bases at J, with 6 bases between. Germline CDR1 reads LNHDA; CDR2 reads SQIVND (reference sequence). The length of the CDR3 is 12 residues. The DNA for the CDR3 is TGTGCCAGTAGTACGGACGCCTACGAGCAGTACTTC. Translating gives CASSTDAYEQYF. Full variable domain (rest looked up from reference TRBV19 and TRBJ2-7): DGGITQSPKYLFRKEGQNVTLSCEQNLNHDAMYWYRQDPGQGLRLIYYSQIVNDFQKGDIAEGYSVSREKKESFPLTVTSAQKNPTAFYLCASSTDAYEQYFGPGTRLTVT.

On this clonotype: A read error is possible here, since a much larger clone lies one base away. The chain recombines TRBV27 with TRBJ2-1; possibly TRBD2 for D (6 bases). The CDR3 extends over 13 amino acids. Germline V gene lookup returns CDR1 MNHEY and CDR2 SMNVEV (reference sequence). This CDR3 reads CASSLRRGNEQSF. In DNA form, the CDR3 reads TGTGCCAGCAGTTTGCGGAGGGGAAATGAGCAGTCCTTC.

Ten or more counts support this clonotype. The genes are TRBV5-5 and TRBJ2-1; unclear D gene. From germline, CDR1 is SGHKS and CDR2 YYEKEE (reference sequence). The length of the CDR3 is 12 residues. The V end was cut by 0 bases, the J end by 8 bases, with 6 bases between. CDR3 nucleotide sequence: TGTGCCAGCAGCTTGGAAGGGTATGAGCAGTTCTTC. It encodes CASSLEGYEQFF. The whole variable domain, filled in from reference TRBV5-5 and TRBJ2-1, reads DAGVTQSPTHLIKTRGQQVTLRCSPISGHKSVSWYQQVLGQGPQFIFQYYEKEERGRGNFPDRFSARQFPNYSSELNVNALLLGDSALYLCASSLEGYEQFFGPGTRLTVL.

This clonotype was counted at least ten times. The chain has TRBV12-3 or TRBV12-4 and TRBJ2-2, with D uncertain. The length of the CDR3 is 14 residues. Trimming stripped 5 bases from V and 1 base from J, with 8 bases between. This CDR3 is CASSPRLNTGELFF. The CDR3 nucleotides read TGTGCCAGCAGTCCACGACTGAACACCGGGGAGCTGTTTTTT.

This clonotype was counted at least ten times. The chain employs TRBV7-9 and TRBJ2-1; 8 nucleotides align to TRBD2. The CDR3 has 16 amino acids. Unmatched junction bases numbered 6, after V lost 5 bases and J lost 0 bases. The V gene's germline CDR1 is SEHNR and CDR2 FQNEAQ (reference sequence). The CDR3: CASSPDGRGSYNEQFF. CDR3 bases: TGTGCCAGCAGCCCAGACGGGAGGGGCTCCTACAATGAGCAGTTCTTC.

This clonotype occurred many times. This chain connects TRBV7-7 to TRBJ2-3; possibly TRBD2 for D (5 bases). V dropped 5 bases and J dropped 6 bases, with 9 bases sitting between them. CDR1 is SSHAT and CDR2 is FNYEAQ in the germline V gene (reference sequence). The CDR3 extends over 12 amino acids. CDR3: CASSPPGDTQYF. In DNA, the CDR3 is TGTGCCAGCAGCCCCCCGGGGGATACGCAGTATTTT.

In its sample, this clonotype was seen a few times. This chain links TRBV7-2 with TRBJ2-1; tentatively, D is TRBD1 or TRBD2 (5 bases each). The V and J ends lost 0 bases and 3 bases respectively, with 9 bases between them. Germline V lookup: CDR1 SGHTA, CDR2 FQGNSA. CDR3 size: 15 residues. The CDR3 region has the DNA TGTGCCAGCAGCTTAGCCCGGGGCCTCTACAATGAGCAGTTCTTC. It is translated as CASSLARGLYNEQFF.